This T cell receptor (beta chain) was profiled in a study of PD-L1 blockade in urothelial cancer. Study-wide context: Prior regimens of chemotherapy numbered 0 to 3 per patient. The researchers analyzed blood 3 weeks (second dose) and 6 weeks after treatment start.

Spiking of synthetic TCR analog templates was performed in each PCR. The table came from immunoSEQ multiplex PCR; TCRdb's copy has only in-frame clones and leaves some out. The sample gives approximately 110,000 clones, about 85% of which show up once; 2.4% is in the top ten. CDR1 and CDR2 (germline): SGHRS, YFSETQ. The J segment lost 2 bases and the V segment lost 4 bases, leaving 11 bases of the junction unmatched. The CDR3 loop spans 17 amino acids. The starting material was PBMCs, obtained around atezolizumab (anti-PD-L1) treatment. This receptor was taken from a middle-aged man with urothelial cancer. V is TRBV5-1 and J is TRBJ2-7, with 11 bases fitting TRBD2. The CDR3 DNA reads TGCGCCAGCAGCCCGAGCGAGACTAGCGGGACCCCCTACGAGCAGTACTTC. Its protein product is CASSPSETSGTPYEQYF.